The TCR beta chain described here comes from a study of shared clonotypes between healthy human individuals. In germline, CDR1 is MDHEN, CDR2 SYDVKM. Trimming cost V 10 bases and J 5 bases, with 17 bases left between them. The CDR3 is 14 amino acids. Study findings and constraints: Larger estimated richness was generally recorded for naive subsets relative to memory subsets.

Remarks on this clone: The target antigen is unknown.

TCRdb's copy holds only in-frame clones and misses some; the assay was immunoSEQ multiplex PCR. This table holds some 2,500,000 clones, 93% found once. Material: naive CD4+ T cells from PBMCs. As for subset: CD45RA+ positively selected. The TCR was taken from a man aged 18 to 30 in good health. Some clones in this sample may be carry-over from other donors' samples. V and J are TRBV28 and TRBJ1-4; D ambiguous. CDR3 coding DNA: TGTGCCATCCCGGGCGGGGAGGAGAATGAAAAACTGTTTTTT. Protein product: CAIPGGEENEKLFF.